This TCR beta chain derives from a study of T cell responses to AZD1222 COVID-19 vaccine. The trim removed 3 bases at V and 5 bases at J, leaving 11 bases unmatched. This CDR3 comprises 17 residues. Per the germline V gene, CDR1 is PRHDT and CDR2 is FYEKMQ (reference sequence). As regards this clone: The antigen is unknown.

Study findings and constraints: Without day 14 samples, only post-peak T cell repertoires were studied.

Assay: immunoSEQ multiplex PCR; the TCRdb copy retains only in-frame clones and omits some. Of over 150,000 clones listed, 70% to 90% were seen once; the top ten hold 11%. The sequence derives from an adult who received the AZD1222 COVID-19 vaccine. The sample was peripheral blood, taken 28 days after the second AZD1222 dose. This chain connects TRBV13 to TRBJ2-2; 8 bases align to TRBD1. CDR3 coding DNA: TGTGCCAGCAGCTTGGCCCAGGGGGCGTACTATACCGGGGAGCTGTTTTTT. Translation gives CASSLAQGAYYTGELFF.